This TCR beta chain derives from a study of cytomegalovirus exposure and HLA in healthy donors. PCR was performed using 60 Vbeta and 13 Jbeta primers. The method was immunoSEQ multiplex PCR; TCRdb's version includes in-frame clones alone and lacks a portion of them. This table has some 170,000 clones, about 75% appearing once. Study-level results: TCR beta V- and J-gene trimming was later associated with a missense DCLRE1C variant.

A word on this clone: Its antigen is as yet unknown.

CDR1 is ENHRY, CDR2 SYGVKD, per germline. This CDR3 has 12 amino acids. V trimming: 6 bases; J trimming: 8 bases; junction bases outside the gene matches: 2. The chain uses TRBV10-3 and TRBJ1-1; 11 positions match TRBD1. Source material: PBMCs. The clonotype comes from a man aged 40-50 years in good health and CMV-seropositive. CDR3 nucleotides: TGTGCCATCAGGGGGACAGGGGGAGAAGCTTTCTTT. Translated, it gives CAIRGTGGEAFF.